These T cell receptor beta chains were read from a single sample in a study of identical twins. TCRdb redid the calling of the 5' RACE reads with MiXCR, one entry per CDR3 protein. This repertoire shows about 520,000 distinct CDR3 sequences, 22% found once; its top ten account for 0.8% to 1%. These data were likewise used in another study, on T cells expressing NK-cell markers.

The sequenced material came from CD4+ T cells sorted from blood. Receptors originate from a woman aged 18 to 35 in good health. CDR3s include the opening cysteine and the closing phenylalanine or tryptophan. A D gene is named only where the DNA matches it firmly. The size entry is marked missing in some rows and otherwise reads once, few, many or a size class.

V gene	D gene	J gene	clone size	CDR3 protein	CDR3 DNA
TRBV10-3	-	TRBJ2-7	-	CAISSLKSLYEQYF	TGTGCCATCAGTTCCCTGAAGAGCCTCTACGAGCAGTACTTC
TRBV27	TRBD2	TRBJ2-7	-	CASSDGTRNEQYF	TGTGCCAGCAGTGACGGGACTAGAAACGAGCAGTACTTC
TRBV2	-	TRBJ2-4	-	CASSDLGGLNIQYF	TGTGCCAGCAGTGATCTTGGAGGGCTAAACATTCAGTACTTC
TRBV4-3	TRBD1	TRBJ2-3	-	CASSQDRNRGDTQYF	TGCGCCAGCAGCCAAGACCGGAACAGGGGAGATACGCAGTATTTT
TRBV6-1	TRBD1	TRBJ2-7	-	CASSEPGQGYEQYF	TGTGCCAGCAGTGAGCCGGGACAGGGCTACGAGCAGTACTTC
TRBV29-1	TRBD1	TRBJ1-2	many	CSAGRDREGVGYTF	TGCAGCGCCGGACGGGACAGGGAAGGGGTTGGCTACACCTTC
TRBV29-1	TRBD2	TRBJ2-3	-	CSVIWAWGLAGGPLADTQYF	TGCAGCGTTATATGGGCCTGGGGACTAGCGGGAGGGCCGTTGGCAGATACGCAGTATTTT
TRBV5-1	TRBD2	TRBJ2-3	-	CASRPTSGGTDTQYF	TGCGCCAGCAGGCCGACTAGCGGGGGCACAGATACGCAGTATTTT
TRBV29-1	-	TRBJ1-4	-	CSVGRPDEKLFF	TGCAGCGTTGGGCGTCCCGATGAAAAACTGTTTTTT
TRBV20-1	TRBD2	TRBJ2-3	few	CSATSSGPTQYF	TGCAGTGCTACCTCTAGCGGGCCAACGCAGTATTTT
TRBV9	-	TRBJ2-3	few	CASSGPLPSTQYF	TGTGCCAGCAGCGGACCCCTCCCGAGTACGCAGTATTTT
TRBV5-1	-	TRBJ2-5	many	CASSLGMTGRGETQYF	TGCGCCAGCAGCTTGGGAATGACAGGGAGGGGAGAGACCCAGTACTTC
TRBV10-3	TRBD1	TRBJ2-1	-	CAITPGTGVNEQFF	TGTGCCATCACTCCCGGGACAGGGGTGAATGAGCAGTTCTTC
TRBV29-1	TRBD1	TRBJ1-1	few	CSAGGGTVNLLEAFF	TGCAGCGCGGGGGGGGGGACAGTTAATCTTCTCGAAGCTTTCTTT
TRBV3-1	-	TRBJ2-2	-	CASSRQDRNTGELFF	TGTGCCAGCAGCCGACAGGACAGGAACACCGGGGAGCTGTTTTTT
TRBV5-1	TRBD1	TRBJ1-1	many	CASSLTGGAEWGTEAFF	TGCGCCAGCAGCCTGACAGGGGGCGCCGAATGGGGCACTGAAGCTTTCTTT
TRBV20-1	TRBD1	TRBJ2-1	few	CSARDSRTGLYNEQFF	TGCAGTGCTAGAGATAGCAGGACAGGGCTATACAATGAGCAGTTCTTC
TRBV7-9	-	TRBJ1-6	few	CASSPNRDINSPLHF	TGTGCCAGCAGCCCGAACCGGGACATTAATTCACCCCTCCACTTT
TRBV6-5	-	TRBJ2-1	-	CASSSRVLQFF	TGTGCCAGCAGTTCCAGGGTTCTACAGTTCTTC
TRBV5-1	-	TRBJ2-7	few	CASSLEISTYEQYF	TGCGCCAGCAGCTTGGAGATTTCTACCTACGAGCAGTACTTC
TRBV20-1	-	TRBJ2-3	few	CSATPRADTQYF	TGCAGTGCTACCCCTCGCGCAGATACGCAGTATTTT
TRBV20-1	TRBD2	TRBJ2-7	-	CSASLADNYEQYF	TGCAGTGCTTCCCTAGCGGATAACTACGAGCAGTACTTC
TRBV29-1	-	TRBJ2-3	-	CSVGGLTDTQYF	TGCAGCGTTGGTGGACTGACAGATACGCAGTATTTT
TRBV5-1	TRBD2	TRBJ2-3	-	CASSPRAGGPADTQYF	TGCGCCAGCAGCCCCAGAGCGGGGGGGCCCGCAGATACGCAGTATTTT
TRBV6-1	-	TRBJ2-3	-	CATLGGWEDTQYF	TGTGCCACCCTCGGGGGATGGGAAGATACGCAGTATTTT
TRBV7-3	-	TRBJ2-7	-	CASSPTGLGYEQYF	TGTGCCAGCAGCCCAACGGGGTTGGGTTACGAGCAGTACTTC